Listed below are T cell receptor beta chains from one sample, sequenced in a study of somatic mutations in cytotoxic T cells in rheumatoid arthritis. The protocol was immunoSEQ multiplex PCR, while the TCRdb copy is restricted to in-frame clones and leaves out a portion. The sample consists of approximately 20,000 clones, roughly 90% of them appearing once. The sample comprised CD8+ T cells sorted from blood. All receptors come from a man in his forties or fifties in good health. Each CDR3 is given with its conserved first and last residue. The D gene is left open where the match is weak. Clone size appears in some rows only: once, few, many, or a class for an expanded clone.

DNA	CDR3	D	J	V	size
TGTGCCAGCAGGTGGGAGTTGAACACTGAAGCTTTCTTT	CASRWELNTEAFF	-	TRBJ1-1	TRBV7-9	-
TGTGCCAGCAGTCTTGCCCTGAACACTGAAGCTTTCTTT	CASSLALNTEAFF	-	TRBJ1-1	TRBV27	-
TGCGCCAGCAGCCGCGCCTCAGGAAGCACAGATACGCAGTATTTT	CASSRASGSTDTQYF	-	TRBJ2-3	TRBV4-3	-
TGCAGTGCCTCCGAGCTAGGAGGCTACACCTTC	CSASELGGYTF	-	TRBJ1-2	TRBV20-1	once
TGTGCCAGCAGCGCTACCTCGGTCTACGAGCAGTACTTC	CASSATSVYEQYF	-	TRBJ2-7	TRBV11-2	-
TGTGCCAGCAGCCGCAGGAGGGACAGGAGGCTGGGGAACTATGGCTACACCTTC	CASSRRRDRRLGNYGYTF	TRBD1	TRBJ1-2	TRBV27	-
TGTGCCAGCAGGGGCGCCTCGGACTCCTACGAGCAGTACTTC	CASRGASDSYEQYF	-	TRBJ2-7	TRBV28	-
TGTGCCAGCAGCTCAAGGACAGGGTCTCGTCAGCCCCAGCATTTT	CASSSRTGSRQPQHF	TRBD1	TRBJ1-5	TRBV5-8	-
TGCGCCAGCAGCCAAGATTATAGTATCCTCGCCGAGCAGTACTTC	CASSQDYSILAEQYF	-	TRBJ2-7	TRBV4-1	-
TGTGCCAGCAGTTTCGGGCAGGGCTACGAGCAGTACTTC	CASSFGQGYEQYF	-	TRBJ2-7	TRBV27	-
TGTGCCAGCAGCTTGGAGGGACTAGCGGCCCTGGAGACCCAGTACTTC	CASSLEGLAALETQYF	TRBD2	TRBJ2-5	TRBV5-4	-
TGTGCCAGCAGCTCCCCCACAGGGACGAACACTGAAGCTTTCTTT	CASSSPTGTNTEAFF	-	TRBJ1-1	TRBV5-6	-
TGTGCCAGCAGCTTAGATCTGCCAGGGGGGTACGAGCAGTACTTC	CASSLDLPGGYEQYF	-	TRBJ2-7	TRBV11-2	-
TGTGCCAGCAGTCCGCAGGGACAGTCTAGGGATACGCAGTATTTT	CASSPQGQSRDTQYF	TRBD1	TRBJ2-3	TRBV6-5	-
TGCGCCAGCAGGGGACAGGGTTATGACGAGCAGTACTTC	CASRGQGYDEQYF	TRBD1	TRBJ2-7	TRBV5-1	-
TGTGCCAGCAGTTTATGGTCCAGGGGCTCCTACGAGCAGTACTTC	CASSLWSRGSYEQYF	-	TRBJ2-7	TRBV28	-
TGCGCCACAGAGCGGACAGGGTGCAATGAGCAGTTCTTC	CATERTGCNEQFF	TRBD1	TRBJ2-1	TRBV23-1	-
TGTGCCACTCAACCGTGGCTAGCGGGAGGCGAGCAGTACTTC	CATQPWLAGGEQYF	TRBD2	TRBJ2-7	TRBV15	few
TGCGCCAGCAGTGACAGGGCCTGGGACACTGAAGCTTTCTTT	CASSDRAWDTEAFF	-	TRBJ1-1	TRBV10-1	-
TGTGCCTTGGAATGGGGACTGATGAACAATGAGCAGTTCTTC	CALEWGLMNNEQFF	-	TRBJ2-1	TRBV30	-
TGTGCCAGCAGCAGAAGGTCTAGCGGGAGCGCCGGGGAGCTGTTTTTT	CASSRRSSGSAGELFF	TRBD2	TRBJ2-2	TRBV2	-
TGTGCCAGCAGTTTCGCTCGAGTATCCTACAATGAGCAGTTCTTC	CASSFARVSYNEQFF	-	TRBJ2-1	TRBV6-6	-
TGTGCCAGCAGAAAGGTGTCAGGCACCGGGGAGCTGTTTTTT	CASRKVSGTGELFF	-	TRBJ2-2	TRBV6-6	few
TGTGCCAGCAGCGCGGGGAGCAATCAGCCCCAGCATTTT	CASSAGSNQPQHF	-	TRBJ1-5	TRBV9	-
TGTGCCAGCAGACCAAGACGGGCGAACTATGGCTACACCTTC	CASRPRRANYGYTF	-	TRBJ1-2	TRBV5-6	-
TGTGCCAGCAGTTTATTAACAGGGGCCCTAGGTCAGCCCCAGCATTTT	CASSLLTGALGQPQHF	TRBD1	TRBJ1-5	TRBV28	-
TGTGCCAGCAGTTTATGGGGACCCTCGGGCGCTGAAGCTTTCTTT	CASSLWGPSGAEAFF	-	TRBJ1-1	TRBV27	-
TGTGCCAGCAGCCCATACCTGGGACAGGGTTACGAGCAGTACTTC	CASSPYLGQGYEQYF	TRBD1	TRBJ2-7	TRBV7-9	-